The sample holds a few counts of the clone carrying this TCR beta chain. Its specificity is not known. This entry belongs to a study of breast tumors, draining lymph nodes, adjacent tissues. Study-wide points: Tumors had less TCR diversity than lymph nodes, more than nontumor tissue. Most tumor T cells seemingly derive from lymph node, then expand in tumor. That most tumor T cells come from lymph nodes remained unproven.

The lymph nodes were axillary draining lymph nodes from breast cancer patients. The germline V gene encodes CDR1 SEHNR and CDR2 FQNEAQ (reference sequence). The CDR3 has 14 amino acids. V lost 5 bases, J lost 5 bases, and 15 bases lay in between. TCRdb re-derived calls from the multiplex PCR reads in MiXCR, one entry per CDR3 protein. The table records around 300,000 distinct CDR3 sequences, 30% to 35% of them present only once. The V call is TRBV7-9, the J call TRBJ1-1, with unresolved D. Sequenced: axillary lymph node tissue. This TCR was sampled from a female donor with breast cancer. Some clones in this sample may be carry-over from other donors' samples. The CDR3 DNA sequence: TGTGCCAGCAGCCCGACGGACGTGAGGACTGAAGCTTTCTTT. Translation gives CASSPTDVRTEAFF.